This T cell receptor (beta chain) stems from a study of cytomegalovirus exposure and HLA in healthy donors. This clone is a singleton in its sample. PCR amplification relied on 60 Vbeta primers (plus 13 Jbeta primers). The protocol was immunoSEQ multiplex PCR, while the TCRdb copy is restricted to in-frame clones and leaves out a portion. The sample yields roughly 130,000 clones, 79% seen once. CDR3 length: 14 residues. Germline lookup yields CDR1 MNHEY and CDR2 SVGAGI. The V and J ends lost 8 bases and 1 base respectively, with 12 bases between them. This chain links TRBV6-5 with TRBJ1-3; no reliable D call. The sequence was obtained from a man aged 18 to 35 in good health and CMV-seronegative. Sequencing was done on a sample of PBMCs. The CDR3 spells CASAPFGSGNTIYF. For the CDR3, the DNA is TGTGCCAGCGCCCCGTTCGGGTCTGGAAACACCATATATTTT.